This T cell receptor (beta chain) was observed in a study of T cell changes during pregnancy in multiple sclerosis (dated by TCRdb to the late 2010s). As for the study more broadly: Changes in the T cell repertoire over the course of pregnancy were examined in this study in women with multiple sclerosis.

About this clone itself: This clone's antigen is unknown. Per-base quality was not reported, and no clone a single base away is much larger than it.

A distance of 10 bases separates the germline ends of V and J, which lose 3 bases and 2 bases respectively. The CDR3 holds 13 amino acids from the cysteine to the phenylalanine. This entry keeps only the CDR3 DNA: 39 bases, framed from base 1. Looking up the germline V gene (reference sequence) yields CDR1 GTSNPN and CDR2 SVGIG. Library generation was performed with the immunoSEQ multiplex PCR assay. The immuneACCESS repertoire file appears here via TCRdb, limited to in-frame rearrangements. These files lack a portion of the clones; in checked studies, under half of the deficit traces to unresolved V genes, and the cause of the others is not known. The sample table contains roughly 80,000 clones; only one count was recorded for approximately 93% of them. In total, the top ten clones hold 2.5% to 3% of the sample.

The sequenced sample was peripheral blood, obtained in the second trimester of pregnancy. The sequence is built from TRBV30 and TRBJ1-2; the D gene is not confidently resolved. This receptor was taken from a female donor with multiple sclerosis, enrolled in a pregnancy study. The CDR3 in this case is CAWSLAGNYGYTF. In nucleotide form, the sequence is TGTGCCTGGAGCCTGGCGGGAAACTATGGCTACACCTTC.